The rows below give T cell receptor beta chains drawn from one sample of a study of persistence of HIV-infected CD4 T cells. Libraries were prepared by immunoSEQ multiplex PCR; TCRdb keeps only in-frame clonotypes and omits some of them. The sample lists about 36,000 clones; around 85% were seen once. Their specific antigens are unknown. Material: cultured CD4+ T cells from PBMCs, obtained from a patient who received antiretroviral therapy. The receptor set was obtained from an adult with HIV. The donor label of this sample is uncertain. CDR3s include the opening cysteine and the closing phenylalanine or tryptophan. D genes are given only for firm matches. Clone size is not always given. Where it is, it says once, few, many or a class for expanded clones.

V	D	size	length	J	CDR3	DNA
TRBV5-1	TRBD1	-	14	TRBJ2-2	CASADRDNTGELFF	TGCGCCAGCGCGGACAGGGATAACACCGGGGAGCTGTTTTTT
TRBV7-2	-	few	14	TRBJ2-4	CASSRGAAKNIQYF	TGTGCCAGCAGCCGGGGGGCCGCCAAAAACATTCAGTACTTC
TRBV5-1	TRBD2	-	16	TRBJ2-1	CASSWGTSGTSGEQFF	TGCGCCAGCAGCTGGGGGACTAGCGGGACCTCGGGTGAGCAGTTCTTC
TRBV5-5	-	-	14	TRBJ2-1	CASSLRDGYNEQFF	TGTGCCAGCAGCTTGAGGGACGGTTACAATGAGCAGTTCTTC
TRBV28	TRBD2	-	15	TRBJ2-3	CASSSPGGGRDTQYF	TGTGCCAGCAGTTCCCCAGGCGGGGGGCGAGATACGCAGTATTTT
TRBV7-7	TRBD1	few	15	TRBJ2-3	CASSPGTGGADTQYF	TGTGCCAGCAGCCCCGGGACAGGGGGCGCAGATACGCAGTATTTT
TRBV14	-	few	15	TRBJ1-3	CASSQGRVSGNTIYF	TGTGCCAGCAGCCAAGGCAGGGTCTCTGGAAACACCATATATTTT
TRBV9	-	-	16	TRBJ2-3	CASSVSGTGSTDTQYF	TGTGCCAGCAGCGTTTCCGGGACGGGGAGCACAGATACGCAGTATTTT
TRBV4-1	-	-	16	TRBJ2-3	CASSPRGHETTDTQYF	TGCGCCAGCAGCCCCCGGGGTCACGAGACCACAGATACGCAGTATTTT
TRBV6-4	-	-	15	TRBJ1-1	CASTLKEEANTEAFF	TGTGCCAGCACTTTAAAGGAAGAAGCTAACACTGAAGCTTTCTTT
TRBV7-3	TRBD2	-	15	TRBJ2-1	CASSQSGGAGFEQFF	TGTGCCAGCAGTCAAAGCGGGGGGGCCGGGTTTGAGCAGTTCTTC
TRBV20-1	-	-	10	TRBJ2-1	CSAGKNEQFF	TGCAGTGCCGGTAAGAATGAGCAGTTCTTC
TRBV19	-	-	12	TRBJ2-6	CASTPGANVLTF	TGTGCCAGTACCCCTGGGGCCAACGTCCTGACTTTC
TRBV19	-	-	15	TRBJ2-3	CASSPPGLSTDTQYF	TGTGCCAGTAGCCCACCGGGACTTAGCACAGATACGCAGTATTTT
TRBV6-6	TRBD1	-	15	TRBJ1-5	CASSATGASNQPQHF	TGTGCCAGCAGTGCAACAGGGGCCAGCAATCAGCCCCAGCATTTT
TRBV6-6	-	-	13	TRBJ2-1	CASTPNPIVEQFF	TGTGCCAGCACCCCGAACCCCATCGTTGAGCAGTTCTTC
TRBV21-1	-	-	14	TRBJ1-3	CASSKGFPGNTIYF	TGTGCCAGCAGCAAAGGGTTTCCTGGAAACACCATATATTTT
TRBV7-6	TRBD1	-	18	TRBJ2-2	CASSRRPDRGRGTGELFF	TGTGCCAGCAGCCGTCGTCCGGACAGGGGGCGCGGCACCGGGGAGCTGTTTTTT
TRBV27	-	-	16	TRBJ2-2	CASSSRDGVNTGELFF	TGTGCCAGCAGCTCTAGGGATGGGGTGAACACCGGGGAGCTGTTTTTT
TRBV28	-	-	14	TRBJ2-1	CASSSARPPFEQFF	TGTGCCAGCAGTTCCGCTAGACCCCCCTTTGAGCAGTTCTTC
TRBV9	TRBD2	-	15	TRBJ2-3	CASSVGSGGTDTQYF	TGTGCCAGCAGCGTAGGAAGCGGGGGCACAGATACGCAGTATTTT
TRBV6-6	TRBD2	-	16	TRBJ2-1	CASSYSISGAYNEQFF	TGTGCCAGCAGTTACTCGATCAGCGGGGCTTACAATGAGCAGTTCTTC
TRBV7-8	-	-	14	TRBJ1-2	CASSPPGGRRDYTF	TGTGCCAGCAGCCCCCCCGGGGGAAGGCGTGACTACACCTTC
TRBV2	-	-	15	TRBJ2-3	CASGFQGRAADTQYF	TGTGCCAGCGGATTTCAAGGGCGGGCCGCTGATACGCAGTATTTT
TRBV5-8	-	-	15	TRBJ2-5	CASSFRRVTQETQYF	TGTGCCAGCAGCTTCCGCAGGGTAACCCAAGAGACCCAGTACTTC
TRBV4-1	TRBD1	few	13	TRBJ1-6	CASQGQVSSPLHF	TGCGCCAGCCAGGGACAGGTCAGTTCACCCCTCCACTTT
TRBV5-1	-	-	14	TRBJ2-1	CASSLMTGANEQFF	TGCGCCAGCAGCTTGATGACAGGTGCGAATGAGCAGTTCTTC
TRBV6-5	TRBD2	few	14	TRBJ2-1	CASTPSGGAGEQFF	TGTGCCAGCACCCCTAGCGGGGGGGCCGGTGAGCAGTTCTTC
TRBV24-1	TRBD1	-	16	TRBJ2-3	CATSDHPGQGPDTQYF	TGTGCCACCAGTGACCACCCGGGACAGGGGCCAGATACGCAGTATTTT
TRBV2	-	-	15	TRBJ2-1	CASRFSRTLGNEQFF	TGTGCCAGCAGGTTTTCCCGGACCCTGGGCAATGAGCAGTTCTTC
TRBV6-5	TRBD2	-	15	TRBJ2-3	CASRGTRLSTDTQYF	TGTGCCAGCAGGGGGACTAGACTTAGCACAGATACGCAGTATTTT
TRBV5-1	TRBD1	few	17	TRBJ2-3	CASGPQVTGASTDTQYF	TGCGCCAGCGGCCCCCAAGTGACAGGGGCTAGCACAGATACGCAGTATTTT
TRBV7-2	TRBD1	-	14	TRBJ1-2	CASSVGQGFGGYTF	TGTGCCAGCAGCGTAGGACAGGGATTCGGTGGCTACACCTTC
TRBV19	TRBD1	-	15	TRBJ2-7	CASSSRDRGSDEQYF	TGTGCCAGTAGTTCCCGGGACAGGGGGTCGGACGAGCAGTACTTC
TRBV5-4	TRBD2	-	16	TRBJ2-1	CASNTDAGGGYNEQFF	TGTGCCAGCAACACGGACGCCGGGGGGGGTTACAATGAGCAGTTCTTC
TRBV5-1	-	-	16	TRBJ2-3	CASSSRGRTSTDTQYF	TGCGCCAGCAGCTCGCGGGGAAGAACTAGCACAGATACGCAGTATTTT
TRBV6-5	-	-	13	TRBJ1-2	CASSYSADYGYTF	TGTGCCAGCAGTTACTCAGCGGATTATGGCTACACCTTC
TRBV10-2	TRBD1	-	14	TRBJ1-4	CASMTDRGVEKLFF	TGCGCCAGCATGACGGACAGGGGGGTCGAAAAACTGTTTTTT
TRBV7-2	-	-	14	TRBJ2-7	CASSVGPLGYEQYF	TGTGCCAGCAGCGTAGGACCTTTGGGCTACGAGCAGTACTTC
TRBV18	-	once	14	TRBJ2-7	CASSPPSSSYEQYF	TGTGCCAGCTCACCACCGTCTAGCTCCTACGAGCAGTACTTC
TRBV28	-	-	15	TRBJ1-3	CASSRRELSGNTIYF	TGTGCCAGCAGCCGCAGGGAGCTCTCTGGAAACACCATATATTTT
TRBV15	-	-	14	TRBJ2-3	CATSGTVLGDTQYF	TGTGCCACCAGCGGGACTGTACTGGGAGATACGCAGTATTTT
TRBV5-4	-	-	15	TRBJ2-1	CASSLDSGTYNEQFF	TGTGCCAGCAGCTTAGACTCAGGGACCTACAATGAGCAGTTCTTC
TRBV29-1	TRBD1	-	12	TRBJ2-1	CSGDRGDNEQFF	TGCAGCGGGGACAGGGGGGACAATGAGCAGTTCTTC
TRBV7-2	-	-	15	TRBJ2-7	CASSSYSAPSYEQYF	TGTGCCAGCAGCTCCTACAGCGCACCCTCCTACGAGCAGTACTTC
TRBV24-1	TRBD2	few	16	TRBJ2-3	CATSGPGLAEGDTQYF	TGTGCCACCAGTGGTCCGGGACTAGCGGAGGGAGATACGCAGTATTTT
TRBV5-1	-	-	16	TRBJ1-4	CASSLEGTGRGEKLFF	TGCGCCAGCAGCTTGGAAGGTACGGGGCGAGGTGAAAAACTGTTTTTT
TRBV19	-	-	13	TRBJ1-5	CASSPIRWQPQHF	TGTGCCAGTAGTCCGATCAGGTGGCAGCCCCAGCATTTT
TRBV14	TRBD2	once	19	TRBJ2-6	CASSQDPLSGDSGANVLTF	TGTGCCAGCAGCCAAGATCCTTTAAGCGGGGACTCTGGGGCCAACGTCCTGACTTTC
TRBV6-1	-	-	15	TRBJ2-4	CASSERGGAQNIQYF	TGTGCCAGCAGTGAAAGAGGGGGGGCCCAAAACATTCAGTACTTC
TRBV7-8	-	once	14	TRBJ2-5	CASNVDGWRGTQYF	TGTGCCAGCAATGTTGACGGGTGGCGGGGGACCCAGTACTTC
TRBV6-6	TRBD1	-	13	TRBJ1-4	CASRDRGAEKLFF	TGTGCCAGCAGGGACAGGGGGGCTGAAAAACTGTTTTTT
TRBV30	-	-	12	TRBJ2-2	CASGGNTGELFF	TGTGCCTCCGGGGGGAACACCGGGGAGCTGTTTTTT